This entry lists 22 T cell receptor beta chains sequenced from one sample in a study of CD8+CD57+ T cells in acquired aplastic anemia. Whoever was chosen for sequencing had shown CD8+CD57+ cell expansion by flow cytometry. Genomic DNA templated the TCR beta VDJ and CDR3 profiling. Each CDR3 protein gets one entry after TCRdb re-called the reads with MiXCR. The data show roughly 240,000 distinct CDR3 sequences, approximately 50% seen once. The specimen sequenced was sorted CD4+, CD8+, or CD8+CD57+ T cells (not recorded which) from PBMCs. Receptors were obtained from a human donor with aplastic anemia.

CDR3 nucleotide sequence: TGTGCCACCAGCAGAGATCTGGGACAGAGCGAAGAGACCCAGTACTTC. As protein: CATSRDLGQSEETQYF. This chain links TRBV15 with TRBJ2-5, with 7 nucleotides matching TRBD1. V was pared by 0 bases and J by 3 bases, with 7 bases of the junction left unmatched. Germline assignment: CDR1 LNHNV and CDR2 YYDKDF (reference sequence). The length of the CDR3 is 16 residues. Full variable domain (missing parts from reference TRBV15 and TRBJ2-5): DAMVIQNPRYQVTQFGKPVTLSCSQTLNHNVMYWYQQKSSQAPKLLFHYYDKDFNNEADTPDNFQSRRPNTSFCFLDIRSPGLGDTAMYLCATSRDLGQSEETQYFGPGTRLLVL.

The V and J genes are TRBV9 and TRBJ2-7; D ambiguous. Germline assignment: CDR1 SGDLS and CDR2 YYNGEE. The CDR3 totals 14 residues. V lost 0 bases, J lost 6 bases, and 13 bases lay in between. The CDR3: CASSVAQALGEQYF. The DNA of the CDR3 is TGTGCCAGCAGCGTAGCTCAGGCACTCGGCGAGCAGTACTTC.

At least ten counts were recorded for this clonotype. This chain uses TRBV7-9 with TRBJ2-3; D is perhaps TRBD1 or TRBD2 (5 bases each). Trimming left V 6 bases short and J 3 bases short, with 16 bases between. The length of the CDR3 is 15 residues. The germline V gene has CDR1 SEHNR and CDR2 FQNEAQ (reference sequence). Here the CDR3 reads CASRQTGWGTDTQYF. The CDR3 nucleotides read TGTGCCAGCAGACAAACCGGGTGGGGGACAGATACGCAGTATTTT.

The rearrangement uses TRBV20-1 and TRBJ2-3, with 10 bases aligning to TRBD2. Germline CDR1 DFQATT, CDR2 SNEGSKA (reference sequence). After removal of 3 bases from V and 0 bases from J, the junction contained 9 bases not matched to a gene. The CDR3 contains 17 residues. CDR3: CSASEPRTSGSTDTQYF. Here the CDR3 DNA reads TGCAGTGCTAGCGAACCCCGGACTAGCGGAAGCACAGATACGCAGTATTTT.

This clonotype was seen ten or more times. The chain recombines TRBV7-9 with TRBJ1-6; D is unclear. The V end lost 1 base, the J end lost 5 bases, and 12 bases lay between the germline ends. This CDR3 is built from 16 residues. Per germline, CDR1 SEHNR and CDR2 FQNEAQ (reference sequence). The CDR3 DNA reads TGTGCCAGCAGCTTAGAAGGCCCGGGCCATAATTCACCCCTCCACTTT. It specifies CASSLEGPGHNSPLHF. The full variable domain, rest sourced from reference TRBV7-9 and TRBJ1-6, is DTGVSQNPRHKITKRGQNVTFRCDPISEHNRLYWYRQTLGQGPEFLTYFQNEAQLEKSRLLSDRFSAERPKGSFSTLEIQRTEQGDSAMYLCASSLEGPGHNSPLHFGNGTRLTVT.

The chain joins TRBV9 to TRBJ2-3, with TRBD2 as a possible D gene (6 bases). This CDR3 spans 16 amino acids. Germline V gives CDR1 SGDLS, CDR2 YYNGEE. The germline V and J ends were trimmed by 3 bases and 1 base, with 15 bases remaining between them. CDR3 sequence: CASSAEEGPGTDTQYF. CDR3 DNA sequence: TGTGCCAGCAGCGCCGAGGAGGGGCCCGGCACAGATACGCAGTATTTT.

This clonotype was seen ten or more times. The chain employs TRBV5-1 and TRBJ2-1; 11 positions agree with TRBD2. CDR1 and CDR2 from the germline V gene are SGHRS and YFSETQ. Germline trimming cut 4 bases from V and 9 bases from J; bases unmatched to any gene: 9. The CDR3 spans 15 residues. In DNA form, the CDR3 reads TGCGCCAGCAGCGGTTCTAGCGGGAGGTACGGTGAGCAGTTCTTC. Residues: CASSGSSGRYGEQFF.

The chain joins TRBV20-1 to TRBJ2-5; 7 nucleotides agree with TRBD1. The ends lost 2 bases at V and 8 bases at J; junction bases unmatched: 11. In germline, CDR1 is DFQATT, CDR2 SNEGSKA (reference sequence). There are 14 residues in the CDR3. The CDR3 nucleotides read TGCAGTGCTAGAAGCAGGACAGGAGACGAAACCCAGTACTTC. Its protein product is CSARSRTGDETQYF.

This chain connects TRBV10-3 to TRBJ2-2; 12 bases fit TRBD1. Looked up from germline, CDR1 is ENHRY and CDR2 is SYGVKD. The CDR3 covers 18 residues. The V gene end was trimmed by 6 bases and the J gene end by 6 bases; junction bases not matched to a gene: 14. The CDR3 region has the DNA TGTGCCATCAGCCCGGGACAGGGGGCGGGTGCTAAGGCCGGGGAGCTGTTTTTT. It encodes CAISPGQGAGAKAGELFF.

The J gene is TRBJ1-6, the V gene TRBV20-1, with a tentative D call TRBD1 (5 bases). CDR1 and CDR2 from the germline V gene are DFQATT and SNEGSKA (reference sequence). V lost 4 bases and J lost 0, with 16 bases in between. The CDR3 has 17 amino acids. The CDR3 DNA follows: TGCAGTGCTATAGGGGACGGGAGGAGCTCCTATAATTCACCCCTCCACTTT. Protein product: CSAIGDGRSSYNSPLHF.

This clonotype was seen ten or more times. The J gene is TRBJ2-6, the V gene TRBV12-3 or TRBV12-4; 7 bases fit TRBD1. The CDR3 consists of 16 residues. The V and J ends lost 6 bases and 0 bases, in that order; junction bases with no gene match: 5. The CDR3, as DNA: TGTGCCAGCAGGTCGGGGACAGTCTCTGGGGCCAACGTCCTGACTTTC. Protein: CASRSGTVSGANVLTF.

This chain uses TRBV19 with TRBJ1-6, with 8 bases matching TRBD1. After removal of 6 bases from V and 7 bases from J, the junction contained 5 bases not matched to a gene. This CDR3 is 14 amino acids long. Germline V CDR1 and CDR2: LNHDA, SQIVND (reference sequence). The CDR3 is CASSRTGTNSPLHF. CDR3 in DNA: TGTGCCAGTAGCCGGACAGGGACCAATTCACCCCTCCACTTT.

The table lists this clonotype with many counts. The chain couples TRBV19 to TRBJ1-3; a possible D gene is TRBD1 (5 bases). The germline V gene encodes CDR1 LNHDA and CDR2 SQIVND (reference sequence). Trimming stripped 7 bases from V and 2 bases from J, with 18 bases between. The CDR3 has 16 residues. The CDR3 coding sequence is TGTGCCAGTACCCCTGGGGATACGGGGGCTGGAAACACCATATATTTT. Translation gives CASTPGDTGAGNTIYF.

This clonotype was counted many times. The chain couples TRBV20-1 to TRBJ1-2; D is uncertain. V was pared by 1 base and J by 8 bases, with 23 bases between. The CDR3 totals 16 residues. Germline CDR1 DFQATT, CDR2 SNEGSKA (reference sequence). The CDR3 DNA reads as TGCAGTGCTAGAGTAATTGCCCCAGCCACGATGGGGGGCTACACCTTC. It yields the protein CSARVIAPATMGGYTF.

V is TRBV24-1 and J is TRBJ2-7, with no clear D. This CDR3 has 16 amino acids. Germline V gives CDR1 KGHDR, CDR2 SFDVKD. V lost 4 bases and J lost 2, with 17 bases in between. The CDR3 here is CATSDPIKTTTYEQYF. In nucleotides, the CDR3 is TGTGCCACCAGTGACCCGATCAAGACAACGACCTACGAGCAGTACTTC.

This clonotype has just a few counts. This chain connects TRBV2 to TRBJ1-5, with D unclear. V lost 6 bases to trimming and J lost 3 bases, with 18 bases between them. Germline V gives CDR1 SNHLY, CDR2 FYNNEI. This CDR3 is built from 16 residues. The CDR3 sequence: CASSHTSAGINQPQHF. CDR3 in DNA: TGTGCCAGCAGCCACACCTCCGCGGGGATCAATCAGCCCCAGCATTTT.

The V gene is TRBV7-9, the J gene TRBJ1-6, with D tentatively TRBD1 (6 bases). The CDR3 consists of 11 residues. Germline CDR1 SEHNR, CDR2 FQNEAQ (reference sequence). The germline V and J ends were trimmed by 7 bases and 10 bases, with 8 bases remaining between them. The CDR3 sequence: CASKGGSPLHF. CDR3 sequence (DNA): TGTGCCAGCAAAGGGGGGTCACCCCTCCACTTT.

This clonotype was counted ten times or more. This chain uses TRBV7-8 with TRBJ1-4, with 7 bases lining up with TRBD1. Germline V CDR1 and CDR2: SGHVS, FQNEAQ. The V gene end was trimmed by 2 bases and the J gene end by 6 bases; junction bases not matched to a gene: 3. CDR3 length: 14 amino acids. This chain's CDR3 is CASSLFGTDEKLFF. The DNA for the CDR3 is TGTGCCAGCAGCTTATTTGGGACAGATGAAAAACTGTTTTTT.

The chain employs TRBV12-3 or TRBV12-4 and TRBJ2-5; no clear D. Trimming shortened V by 7 bases and J by 4 bases, and 13 bases separated the two germline ends. The CDR3 has 13 residues. The chain's CDR3 is CASTLTPRETQYF. The CDR3 DNA follows: TGTGCCAGCACCCTGACCCCCCGAGAGACCCAGTACTTC.

This clonotype was picked up a small number of times. The V call is TRBV7-3, the J call TRBJ2-2; 9 bases agree with TRBD2. Losses at the gene ends were 3 bases for V and 0 bases for J; bases not matched to a gene: 2. The CDR3 is made up of 16 amino acids. Germline-derived CDR1 and CDR2 are SGHTA and FQGTGA. The CDR3 DNA is TGTGCCAGCAGCTTTAGCGGGGGATCGAACACCGGGGAGCTGTTTTTT. Translation gives CASSFSGGSNTGELFF.

The chain uses TRBV19 and TRBJ1-5; the D is unclear. The V and J ends lost 10 bases and 7 bases respectively, with 26 bases between them. CDR3 size: 16 residues. Germline assignment: CDR1 LNHDA and CDR2 SQIVND (reference sequence). The CDR3 here is CATGLWDEQFGQPQHF. The CDR3 nucleotides are TGTGCCACGGGGTTGTGGGATGAGCAGTTTGGGCAGCCCCAGCATTTT.

V and J are TRBV14 and TRBJ1-2; D is possibly TRBD1 (6 bases). This CDR3 is built from 14 residues. The V end lost 3 bases, the J end lost 1 base, and 9 bases lay between the germline ends. Germline assignment: CDR1 SGHDN and CDR2 FVKESK. CDR3 amino acids: CASSQRTDNYGYTF. Here the CDR3 DNA reads TGTGCCAGCAGCCAGCGGACAGATAACTATGGCTACACCTTC. The full variable domain, in which reference TRBV14 and TRBJ1-2 provide the parts outside the CDR3, is EAGVTQFPSHSVIEKGQTVTLRCDPISGHDNLYWYRRVMGKEIKFLLHFVKESKQDESGMPNNRFLAERTGGTYSTLKVQPAELEDSGVYFCASSQRTDNYGYTFGSGTRLTVV.